The subject of this entry is one T cell receptor (beta chain). Its cognate antigen has yet to be identified. The record has no base qualities; no much larger clone is one base away. The CDR3 regions of human TCRbeta chains were analyzed by immunosequencing. In the paper's pipeline: Repertoire TCRs were matched against a reference library of SARS-CoV-2-specific TCRs generated with the MIRA antigen-specificity platform. Breadth was defined as the fraction of unique TCRs that were SARS-CoV-2-associated. Depth was defined as the fraction of total T cells that were SARS-CoV-2-associated. Using the MIRA data, each spike-specific TCR was mapped to the spike region that the TCR reacts to and placed in a CD4 or CD8 class. Log10-transformed breadth and depth values were compared by one-way ANOVA with Sidak's multiple comparisons tests. TCRdb mirrors the immuneACCESS table, restricted to in-frame sequences. Some clones are absent from its copies; in checked studies, under half trace to an unresolved V gene, and the reason for the others is unknown. V and J calls and clone size are as listed in that table; D and trimming were resolved from the DNA. This sample lists 63,000 or so clones; approximately 83% were detected once. The biggest ten clones account for approximately 18% of the sample.

The sample's time point label is to be understood as: baseline before first vaccination. The vaccinee samples were drawn from two UK trials, COV001 and COV002, one of which was a single-blind randomized controlled phase 2/3 trial testing AZD1222 (ChAdOx1 nCoV-19) in healthy adults. Trial participant PBMC samples were collected at day 0 and day 28 after the second dose for TCRbeta chain sequencing. This entry comes from a study of T cell responses to AZD1222 COVID-19 vaccine (dated by TCRdb to the early 2020s). Looking at the study overall: AZD1222 recipients with second doses at about 4 weeks or about 12 weeks were pooled, because spike-specific TCR depth and breadth did not differ between schedules. TCR sequencing covered about 230 trial participants: around 210 given two doses of AZD1222 and 26 given two doses of MenACWY control vaccine. Trial participants were enrolled into age subgroups of 18-55, 56-69 and 70-plus years, which contained approximately 150, 30 and 60 TCR-sequenced participants, respectively. The study at large found these results: Participants were mostly white British, with more females than males. The authors suggested clonal diversity may have been underestimated. Conclusions about previously exposed vaccinees were limited because only a handful of AZD1222 recipients were SARS-CoV-2 seropositive at baseline. Nearly half of unique spike-specific TCRs reportedly recognized epitopes outside regions mutated in the B.1.351 and B.1.1.7 variants. The 56-69-year group was small, and its depth increase did not reach significance, likely because of low power. The vaccine-associated CD4 TCRs covered the entire spike protein, and the dominant responses fell in regions 160-218 and 743-854. Because no samples from the day 14 peak response were available, repertoires could be characterized only after the peak T cell response. A significant rise in spike-specific TCR breadth and depth was observed after two AZD1222 doses relative to day 0 and relative to MenACWY recipients.

The CDR3 has 14 amino acids, counting the end cysteine and phenylalanine. Only the CDR3 DNA stays, 42 bases, in frame from base 1. The germline V gene supplies CDR1 SGDLS and CDR2 YYNGEE. The V end gives up 4 bases and the J end 1 base, leaving 4 bases in the junction not matched to a gene. The sample in question was peripheral blood, obtained on day 0 of AZD1222 vaccination. The receptor's source is an adult in good health. The rearrangement joined TRBV9 to TRBJ1-1, and TRBD1 matches 7 of the central bases. At the DNA level, the sequence is TGTGCCAGCAGCAGCGGACAGGCGAACACTGAAGCTTTCTTT. Its coded protein is CASSSGQANTEAFF.